The 2 T cell receptor beta chains listed next were all sequenced from one sample in a study of blood T cell repertoires in COVID-19. Some clones are missing from TCRdb's copy, which holds only in-frame ones; the method was immunoSEQ multiplex PCR. The data contain around 230,000 clones, about 80% of them singletons. Sequencing was carried out using peripheral blood. The source is a woman aged 80 or over with acute or convalescent COVID-19.

The V and J genes are TRBV28 and TRBJ1-4; D is ambiguous. V dropped 6 bases and J dropped 5 bases, with 10 bases sitting between them. The CDR3 extends over 13 amino acids. Germline V CDR1 and CDR2: MDHEN, SYDVKM. The CDR3 DNA reads TGTGCCAGCAGCCAAACATTCAATGAAAAACTGTTTTTT. Encoded protein: CASSQTFNEKLFF.

Regarding this clone: Relative to the germline gene, one junction end is altered; a read error may explain this. The chain employs TRBV6-5 and TRBJ2-7, with TRBD1 as a possible D gene (6 bases). This CDR3 spans 13 amino acids. Germline CDR1 MNHEY, CDR2 SVGAGI. CDR3 sequence: CASRPAGALEQCF. For the CDR3, the DNA is TGTGCCAGCAGGCCGGCAGGGGCCTTGGAGCAGTGCTTC.